Included here is one T cell receptor beta chain sequence, with context. Its antigen remains unidentified. These data belong to a study of blood T cells in healthy people across ages. Whole-study results and caveats: Naive T cell percentage by flow cytometry tracked strongly with beta diversity. Per million T cells, TCR beta diversity dropped roughly linearly as age increased. In long-lived donors, naive CD4+ cell counts and diversity exceeded those of aged donors.

A second PCR, run for roughly 7 to 11 cycles, used a sample-barcoded 5' primer plus a J-beta primer mix. Each cDNA molecule carried a tag from a template-switch adaptor that contained 12 random nucleotides. TCRdb passed the 5' RACE reads through MiXCR, listing each CDR3 protein once. The table records hundreds of thousands of distinct CDR3 sequences, 58% of them present only once. Trimming pared 8 bases from V and 5 bases from J, leaving 13 bases between. The CDR3 contains 13 residues. From germline, CDR1 is SGHTA and CDR2 FQGNSA. The clonotype comes from a young man in good health. Sequencing input: blood. This chain links TRBV7-2 with TRBJ1-5, with a tentative D call TRBD1 (6 bases). The DNA of the CDR3 is TGTGCCAGCGGGGTCAGGGGAGATCAGCCCCAGCATTTT. It encodes CASGVRGDQPQHF.